This entry describes one TCR beta chain. The antigen remains unidentified. The CDR3 spans 18 residues. In germline, CDR1 is LGHDT, CDR2 YNNKEL (reference sequence). V was cut by 4 bases and J by 0 bases, with 16 bases left in between. This sample was included in a study of T cell responses to AZD1222 COVID-19 vaccine. Assay used: immunoSEQ multiplex PCR; TCRdb lists only in-frame clones, some missing. Among 95,000 to 110,000 clones listed, roughly 88% were seen once. Overall study findings and caveats: Seropositive AZD1222 recipients at baseline numbered only five to seven. Nearly half of spike-specific TCRs reportedly go after variant regions that carry no mutations. Spike regions recognized by vaccine-associated CD4 TCRs spanned the protein, led by 160-218 and 743-854.

This TCR was sampled from an adult in good health. The chain couples TRBV3-1 (or the pseudogene TRBV3-2) to TRBJ1-6; D gene uncertain. The source material was peripheral blood, sampled on day 0 of AZD1222 vaccination. CDR3 amino acids: CASSLTDSTSSYNSPLHF. The CDR3 bases are TGTGCCAGCAGCCTTACAGACTCCACGAGCTCCTATAATTCACCCCTCCACTTT.